This T cell receptor beta chain was sequenced for a study of blood T cell repertoires in COVID-19. Looking at the study overall: Italy, Spain and the United States were the sources of the convalescent and acute COVID-19 samples. From T cells, B-cell-depleted T cells, or PBMCs came the material, which was cDNA or gDNA.

In the original analysis: Estimation of nucleated cell counts relied on the amplification of reference gene primers. The table came from immunoSEQ multiplex PCR; TCRdb's copy has only in-frame clones and leaves some out. D and trimming were read from the DNA, whereas the V and J calls and clone size are those reported in that table. The sample lists about 88,000 clones, around 87% occurring once. CDR1 and CDR2 from the germline V gene are SGHRS and YFSETQ. The CDR3 extends over 17 amino acids. Trimming cost V 0 bases and J 2 bases; bases outside gene matches: 8. This TCR was recovered from a male donor with acute or convalescent COVID-19. The sequenced material came from peripheral blood. V gene TRBV5-1 combines with J gene TRBJ2-3, with TRBD1 matching 8 bases. The CDR3 protein is CASSLAPGQGSTDTQYF. The DNA for the CDR3 is TGCGCCAGCAGCTTGGCCCCAGGACAGGGTTCCACAGATACGCAGTATTTT.